This T cell receptor beta chain came from a study of T cells after yellow fever vaccination. Notes on the study in general: The CD4 and CD8 compartments had a small share of their clonotypes in common.

TCRdb reanalysed the 5' RACE reads using MiXCR and keeps one entry per CDR3 protein. The table has hundreds of thousands of distinct CDR3 sequences, under 25% seen once; the top ten hold roughly an eighth. The CDR3 length is 16 residues. Losses at the gene ends were 4 bases for V and 0 bases for J; bases not matched to a gene: 9. Germline CDR1 DFQATT, CDR2 SNEGSKA (reference sequence). As concerns this clonotype: Its target is unknown.

This clonotype was obtained from a man aged 25-40 years who received the YFV17D yellow fever vaccine. The chain joins TRBV20-1 to TRBJ2-5, with TRBD2 matching 9 bases. The sequencing here drew on PBMCs, taken 15 days after the yellow fever booster vaccination. DNA for the CDR3: TGCAGTGCTAAGGGTAGCGGGAGAGAGTACCAAGAGACCCAGTACTTC. Translation: CSAKGSGREYQETQYF.